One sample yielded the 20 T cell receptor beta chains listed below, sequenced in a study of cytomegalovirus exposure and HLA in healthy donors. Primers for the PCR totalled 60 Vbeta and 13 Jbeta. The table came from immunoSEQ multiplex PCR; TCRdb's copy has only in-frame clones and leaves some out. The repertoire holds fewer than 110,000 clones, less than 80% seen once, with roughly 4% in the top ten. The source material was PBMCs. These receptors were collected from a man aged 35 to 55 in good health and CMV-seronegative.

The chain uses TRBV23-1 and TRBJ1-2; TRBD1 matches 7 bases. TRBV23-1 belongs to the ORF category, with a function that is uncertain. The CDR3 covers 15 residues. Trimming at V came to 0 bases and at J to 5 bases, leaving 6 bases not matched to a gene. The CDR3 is CASSQSGDSTYGYTF. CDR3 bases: TGCGCCAGCAGTCAATCGGGGGACAGCACTTATGGCTACACCTTC.

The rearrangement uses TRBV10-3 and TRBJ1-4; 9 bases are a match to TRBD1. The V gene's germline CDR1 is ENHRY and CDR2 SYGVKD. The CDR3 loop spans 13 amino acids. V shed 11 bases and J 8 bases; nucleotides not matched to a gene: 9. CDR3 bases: TGTGCCTCTGCCGGGACAGGGAGGGAAAAACTGTTTTTT. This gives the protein CASAGTGREKLFF.

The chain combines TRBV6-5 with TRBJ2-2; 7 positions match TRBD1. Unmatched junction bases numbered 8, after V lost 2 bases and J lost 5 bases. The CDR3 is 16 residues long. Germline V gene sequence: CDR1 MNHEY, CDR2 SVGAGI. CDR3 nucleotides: TGTGCCAGCAGTTACGAGGTGGGACAGCTAACCGGGGAGCTGTTTTTT. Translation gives CASSYEVGQLTGELFF.

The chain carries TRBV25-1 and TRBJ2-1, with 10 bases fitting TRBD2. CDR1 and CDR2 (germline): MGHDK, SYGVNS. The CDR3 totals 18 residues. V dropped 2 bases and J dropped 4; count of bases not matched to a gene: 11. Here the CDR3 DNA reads TGTGCCAGCAGTGAAAAGGGGTCTAGCGGGGGCCCGTACAATGAGCAGTTCTTC. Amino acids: CASSEKGSSGGPYNEQFF.

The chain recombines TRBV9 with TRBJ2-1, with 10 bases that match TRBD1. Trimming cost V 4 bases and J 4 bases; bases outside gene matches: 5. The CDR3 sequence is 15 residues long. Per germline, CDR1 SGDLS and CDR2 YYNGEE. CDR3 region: CASSYRDRGYNEQFF. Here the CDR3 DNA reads TGTGCCAGCAGCTACCGGGACAGGGGATACAATGAGCAGTTCTTC.

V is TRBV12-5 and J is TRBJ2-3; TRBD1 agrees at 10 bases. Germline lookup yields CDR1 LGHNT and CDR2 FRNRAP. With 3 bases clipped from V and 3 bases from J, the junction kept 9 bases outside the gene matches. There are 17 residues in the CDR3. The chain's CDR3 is CASGLSGQGRGTDTQYF. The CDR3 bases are TGTGCTAGTGGTTTATCGGGACAGGGGAGAGGTACAGATACGCAGTATTTT.

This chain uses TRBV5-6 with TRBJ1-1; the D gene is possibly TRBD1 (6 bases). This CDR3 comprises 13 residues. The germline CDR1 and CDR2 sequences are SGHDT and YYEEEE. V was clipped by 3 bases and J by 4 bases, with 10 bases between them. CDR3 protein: CASSSRGGTEAFF. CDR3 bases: TGTGCCAGCAGCTCTAGGGGGGGCACTGAAGCTTTCTTT.

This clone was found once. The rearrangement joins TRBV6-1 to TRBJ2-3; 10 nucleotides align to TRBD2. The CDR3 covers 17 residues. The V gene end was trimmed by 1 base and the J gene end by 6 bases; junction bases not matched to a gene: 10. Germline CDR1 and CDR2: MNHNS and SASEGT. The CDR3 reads CASSEGASSGGSDTQYF. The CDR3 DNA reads TGTGCCAGCAGTGAAGGGGCATCTAGCGGGGGCAGTGATACGCAGTATTTT.

The CDR3 region is CARLQGRYGYTF. The DNA of the CDR3 is TGTGCCAGGTTACAGGGCCGCTATGGCTACACCTTC. The chain carries TRBV19 and TRBJ1-2, with D perhaps TRBD1 (6 bases). V lost 9 bases and J 4 bases, leaving 12 bases between the germline ends. The CDR3 is made up of 12 amino acids. Germline CDR1 and CDR2: LNHDA and SQIVND (reference sequence).

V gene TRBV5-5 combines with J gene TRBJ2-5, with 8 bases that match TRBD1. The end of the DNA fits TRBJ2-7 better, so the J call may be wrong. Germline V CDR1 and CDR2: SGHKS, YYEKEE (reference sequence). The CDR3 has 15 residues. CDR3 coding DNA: TGTGCCAGCAGCTTGGCGGGACAGGTGATCTACGAGCAGTACTTC. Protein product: CASSLAGQVIYEQYF.

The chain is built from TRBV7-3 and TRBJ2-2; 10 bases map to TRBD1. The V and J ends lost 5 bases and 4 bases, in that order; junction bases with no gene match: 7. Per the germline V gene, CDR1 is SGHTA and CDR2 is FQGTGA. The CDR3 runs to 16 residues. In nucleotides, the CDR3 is TGTGCCAGCAGCCCCAGACAGGGGGCCTTCACCGGGGAGCTGTTTTTT. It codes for CASSPRQGAFTGELFF.

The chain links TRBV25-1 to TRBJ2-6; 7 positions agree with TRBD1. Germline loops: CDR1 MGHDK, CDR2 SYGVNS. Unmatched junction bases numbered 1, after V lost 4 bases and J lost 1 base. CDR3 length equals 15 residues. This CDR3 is CASSATGSGANVLTF. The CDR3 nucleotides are TGTGCCAGCAGTGCGACAGGGTCTGGGGCCAACGTCCTGACTTTC.

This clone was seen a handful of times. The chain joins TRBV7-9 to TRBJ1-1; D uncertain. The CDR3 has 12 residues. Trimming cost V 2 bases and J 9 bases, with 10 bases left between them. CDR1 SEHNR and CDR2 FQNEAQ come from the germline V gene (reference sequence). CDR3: CASSLPQAKAFF. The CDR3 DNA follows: TGTGCCAGCAGCTTACCCCAGGCAAAAGCTTTCTTT.

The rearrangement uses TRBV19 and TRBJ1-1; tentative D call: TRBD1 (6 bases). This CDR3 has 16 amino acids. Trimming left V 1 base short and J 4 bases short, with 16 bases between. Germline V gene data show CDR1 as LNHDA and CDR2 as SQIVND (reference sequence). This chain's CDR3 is CASSIGGGGRITEAFF. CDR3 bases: TGTGCCAGTAGTATAGGAGGGGGGGGGCGCATCACTGAAGCTTTCTTT.

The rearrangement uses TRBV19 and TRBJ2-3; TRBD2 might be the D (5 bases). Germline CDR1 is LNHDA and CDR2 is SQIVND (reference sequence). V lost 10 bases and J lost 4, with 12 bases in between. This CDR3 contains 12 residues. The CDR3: CATRGWSDTQYF. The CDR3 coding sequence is TGTGCCACCCGGGGTTGGTCAGATACGCAGTATTTT.

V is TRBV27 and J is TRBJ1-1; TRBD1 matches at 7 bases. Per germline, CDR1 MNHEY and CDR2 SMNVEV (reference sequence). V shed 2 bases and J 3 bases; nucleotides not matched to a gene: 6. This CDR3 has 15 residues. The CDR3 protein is CASSLATTGDTEAFF. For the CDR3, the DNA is TGTGCCAGCAGTTTAGCCACCACAGGGGACACTGAAGCTTTCTTT.

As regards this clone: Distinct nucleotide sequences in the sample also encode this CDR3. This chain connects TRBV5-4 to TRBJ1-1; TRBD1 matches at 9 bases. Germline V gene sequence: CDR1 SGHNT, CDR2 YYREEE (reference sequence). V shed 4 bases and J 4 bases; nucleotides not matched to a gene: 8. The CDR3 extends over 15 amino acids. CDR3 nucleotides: TGTGCCAGCAGCCTGATACAGGGGGCAGCCACTGAAGCTTTCTTT. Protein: CASSLIQGAATEAFF.

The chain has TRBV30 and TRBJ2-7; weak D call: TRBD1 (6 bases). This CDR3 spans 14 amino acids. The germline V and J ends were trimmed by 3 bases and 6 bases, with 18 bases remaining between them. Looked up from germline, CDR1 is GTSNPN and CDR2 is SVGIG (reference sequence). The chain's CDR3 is CAWRRPEGVGEQYF. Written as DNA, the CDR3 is TGTGCCTGGAGGCGGCCCGAGGGGGTTGGCGAGCAGTACTTC.

The DNA of the CDR3 is TGCAGCGTGGGGGACACCCTTAGGACTGGCTACACCTTC. Protein sequence: CSVGDTLRTGYTF. The chain combines TRBV29-1 with TRBJ1-2; weak D call: TRBD1 (6 bases). The V end was cut by 6 bases, the J end by 7 bases, with 18 bases between. In germline, CDR1 is SQVTM, CDR2 ANQGSEA. The CDR3 sequence is 13 residues long.

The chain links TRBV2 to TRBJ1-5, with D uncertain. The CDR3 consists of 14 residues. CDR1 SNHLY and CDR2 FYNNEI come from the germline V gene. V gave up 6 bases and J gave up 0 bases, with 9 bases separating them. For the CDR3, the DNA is TGTGCCAGCAGGCAGTCAAATAGCAATCAGCCCCAGCATTTT. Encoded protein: CASRQSNSNQPQHF.